This TCR beta chain appears in the sequencing data of a study of blood T cell repertoires in COVID-19. Turning to the study itself: Sources were T cells, B-cell-depleted T cells, or PBMCs; the material itself was cDNA or gDNA.

Recruitment covered about two dozen US areas and drew participants whose ages spanned roughly 18 to 89 years. Among Cohort 3 donors, those recovered had two negative PCRs, clearance, or symptom resolution. V was clipped by 2 bases and J by 4 bases, with 14 bases between them. Germline V gene data show CDR1 as MNHNS and CDR2 as SASEGT. The CDR3 covers 16 residues. In the original workflow: Estimation of nucleated cell counts was performed using reference gene primer amplification. Method: immunoSEQ multiplex PCR; TCRdb's copy keeps in-frame clones and lacks some. From that table come the V and J calls and clone size; the DNA was used to work out D and trimming. The data hold 350,000 or so clones, with over 75% observed a single time.

The TCR was taken from a woman in her thirties who had recovered from COVID-19. The chain combines TRBV6-1 with TRBJ1-4; tentatively, D is TRBD1 (5 bases). What was sequenced was PBMCs or T cells enriched from blood (not recorded which). CDR3 protein: CASSEQGGPINEKLFF. CDR3 DNA: TGTGCCAGCAGTGAACAGGGCGGACCGATTAATGAAAAACTGTTTTTT.